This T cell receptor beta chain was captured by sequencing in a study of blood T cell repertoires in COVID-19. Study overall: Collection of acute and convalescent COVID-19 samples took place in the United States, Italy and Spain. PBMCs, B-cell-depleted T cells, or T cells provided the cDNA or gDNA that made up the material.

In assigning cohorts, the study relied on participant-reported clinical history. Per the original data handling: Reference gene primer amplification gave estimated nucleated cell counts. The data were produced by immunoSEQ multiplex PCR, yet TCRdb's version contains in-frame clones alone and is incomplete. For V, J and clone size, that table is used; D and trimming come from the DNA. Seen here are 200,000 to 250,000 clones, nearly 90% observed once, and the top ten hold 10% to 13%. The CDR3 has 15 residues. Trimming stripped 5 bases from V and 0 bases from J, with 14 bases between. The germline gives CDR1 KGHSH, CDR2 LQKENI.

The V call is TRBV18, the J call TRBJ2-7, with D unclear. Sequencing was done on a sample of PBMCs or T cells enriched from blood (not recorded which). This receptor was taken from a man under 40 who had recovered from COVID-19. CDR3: CASSSPRRFSYEQYF. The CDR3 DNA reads TGTGCCAGCTCAAGCCCACGGCGGTTCTCCTACGAGCAGTACTTC.